These 20 T cell receptor beta chains were sequenced from one sample in a study of cytomegalovirus exposure and HLA in healthy donors. The PCR contained 60 Vbeta and 13 Jbeta primers. Sequenced by immunoSEQ multiplex PCR; TCRdb stores in-frame clones only, minus some. Of 150,000 to 200,000 clones detected, 9.5% appear once; the ten largest clones hold 1% to 1.5%. The sequenced sample was PBMCs. The receptors here all came from a woman in her 30s in good health and CMV-seropositive.

This clone has more than one count but fewer than ten. An end of the junction differs from the germline gene, which may be a read error. The V and J genes are TRBV2 and TRBJ2-3; the match to TRBD1 covers 7 bases. This CDR3 is built from 13 residues. Germline CDR1 is SNHLY and CDR2 is FYNNEI. The CDR3 loop is CASTLRGQVFSHF. The CDR3 DNA reads TGTGCCAGCACCTTAAGGGGGCAGGTGTTTTCTCATTTT.

In this sample, this clone turned up a few times. The chain couples TRBV7-3 to TRBJ2-1; 7 bases map to TRBD2. J lost 11 bases, V lost 5 bases, and 6 bases had no gene match. The V gene's germline CDR1 is SGHTA and CDR2 FQGTGA. The CDR3 consists of 12 residues. The CDR3 here is CASSGSGPKQFF. Here the CDR3 DNA reads TGTGCCAGCAGCGGTAGCGGGCCGAAGCAGTTCTTC.

This clone was seen more than once but under ten times. V and J are TRBV4-1 and TRBJ2-7, with 7 bases matching TRBD1. Germline V gives CDR1 MGHRA, CDR2 YSYEKL. This CDR3 spans 15 amino acids. V was clipped by 1 base and J by 2 bases; unmatched bases: 5. The CDR3 DNA reads as TGCGCCAGCAGCCAAGCCGGGACAGAAGCCTACGAGCAGTACTTC. As protein: CASSQAGTEAYEQYF.

CDR3 protein: CASSLGVGADTQYF. CDR3 DNA: TGCGCCAGCAGCTTGGGGGTAGGGGCAGATACGCAGTATTTT. The V gene is TRBV5-1, the J gene TRBJ2-3, with a weak D call TRBD1 (5 bases). Germline assignment: CDR1 SGHRS and CDR2 YFSETQ. V lost 0 bases, J lost 4 bases, and 9 bases lay in between. The CDR3 is made up of 14 amino acids. The whole variable domain, remainder taken from reference TRBV5-1 and TRBJ2-3, is KAGVTQTPRYLIKTRGQQVTLSCSPISGHRSVSWYQQTPGQGLQFLFEYFSETQRNKGNFPGRFSGRQFSNSRSEMNVSTLELGDSALYLCASSLGVGADTQYFGPGTRLTVL.

This clone was seen more than once but under ten times. The chain combines TRBV6-6 with TRBJ2-3; weak D call: TRBD2 (6 bases). This CDR3 is built from 16 residues. Germline CDR1 and CDR2: MNHNY and SVGAGI (reference sequence). V was pared by 6 bases and J by 0 bases, with 16 bases between. This CDR3 reads CASRGVRAGSTDTQYF. CDR3 nucleotides: TGTGCCAGCAGAGGGGTGAGAGCGGGCAGCACAGATACGCAGTATTTT.

This clone was observed a few times. This rearrangement joins TRBV5-4 to TRBJ2-3; the match to TRBD2 covers 11 bases. The CDR3 has 15 residues. Germline assignment: CDR1 SGHNT and CDR2 YYREEE (reference sequence). After removal of 9 bases from V and 3 bases from J, the junction contained 9 bases not matched to a gene. The CDR3 DNA reads TGTGCCATCTTCGTAGCGGGAGGGAGGACAGATACGCAGTATTTT. Translated, it gives CAIFVAGGRTDTQYF.

The chain has TRBV30 and TRBJ2-1; TRBD2 matches at 9 bases. V was pared by 4 bases and J by 8 bases, with 9 bases of the junction left unmatched. Per germline, CDR1 GTSNPN and CDR2 SVGIG (reference sequence). The CDR3 spans 14 residues. The CDR3 DNA reads TGTGCCTGGACCCATAGCGGGAGTAGCGATGAGCAGTTCTTC. It codes for CAWTHSGSSDEQFF.

This clone has only a few counts. Written as DNA, the CDR3 is TGTGCCAGCAGTCTGCCGGGCGGGGGGGACACTGAAGCTTTCTTT. Residues: CASSLPGGGDTEAFF. The V call is TRBV6-5, the J call TRBJ1-1; D might be TRBD1 (5 bases). The germline V gene encodes CDR1 MNHEY and CDR2 SVGAGI. This CDR3 has 15 residues. Trimming took 5 bases from V and 3 from J, leaving 16 bases between them.

The V call is TRBV7-9, the J call TRBJ2-5, with D perhaps TRBD2 (6 bases). The CDR3 totals 14 residues. CDR1 and CDR2 from the germline V gene are SEHNR and FQNEAQ (reference sequence). With 5 bases removed from V and 5 bases from J, the gap between germline ends came to 15 bases. As DNA, the CDR3 is TGTGCCAGCAGCCCGGAGGGGAGGTGGGAGACCCAGTACTTC. Protein product: CASSPEGRWETQYF.

This rearrangement joins TRBV6-5 to TRBJ1-5; 9 bases are shared with TRBD1. V lost 4 bases to trimming and J lost 2 bases; unmatched junction nucleotides: 3. The germline CDR1 and CDR2 sequences are MNHEY and SVGAGI. The CDR3 consists of 15 residues. For the CDR3, the DNA is TGTGCCAGCAGTTCGGACAGGGGCGGCAATCAGCCCCAGCATTTT. This sequence encodes CASSSDRGGNQPQHF.

This chain uses TRBV14 with TRBJ1-2; TRBD1 might be the D (6 bases). Trimming pared 0 bases from V and 5 bases from J, leaving 13 bases between. CDR3 length: 15 residues. The germline V gene has CDR1 SGHDN and CDR2 FVKESK. This chain's CDR3 is CASSQDLQGGYGYTF. The CDR3 DNA is TGTGCCAGCAGCCAAGATTTACAGGGAGGGTATGGCTACACCTTC.

The rearrangement uses TRBV2 and TRBJ2-7; 7 nucleotides agree with TRBD1. With V trimmed by 2 bases and J by 4 bases, 11 bases remained unmatched. The CDR3 loop spans 16 amino acids. Germline CDR1 and CDR2: SNHLY and FYNNEI. For the CDR3, the DNA is TGTGCCAGCAGTGAATCAGGGGGTCTCTTTTCTTACGAGCAGTACTTC. Translated, it gives CASSESGGLFSYEQYF.

The gene calls are TRBV7-6 and TRBJ2-5, with TRBD2 identical over 12 bases. The J call may be incorrect, as the DNA end agrees better with TRBJ2-7. There are 15 residues in the CDR3. CDR1 and CDR2 (germline): SGHVS, FNYEAQ. The CDR3 DNA sequence: TGTGCCAGCAGTCCCGGACTAGCGGGATACTACGAGCAGTACTTC. Amino acids: CASSPGLAGYYEQYF.

This clone was observed a single time. CDR3 sequence reads: CASSLAGGSGEQFF. CDR3 DNA sequence: TGTGCCAGCAGTCTCGCGGGGGGCTCGGGGGAGCAGTTCTTC. The J gene is TRBJ2-1, the V gene TRBV11-3; 8 nucleotides agree with TRBD2. This CDR3 has 14 residues. The germline CDR1 and CDR2 sequences are SGHNT and YENEEA. Unmatched junction bases numbered 11, after V lost 6 bases and J lost 10 bases.

V is TRBV14 and J is TRBJ2-2, with 7 bases identical to TRBD1. The CDR3 extends over 16 amino acids. Germline assignment: CDR1 SGHDN and CDR2 FVKESK. J lost 3 bases, V lost 4 bases, and 8 bases had no gene match. CDR3 DNA sequence: TGTGCCAGCAGCCTGGCGGCGACAGGGCACACCGGGGAGCTGTTTTTT. It yields the protein CASSLAATGHTGELFF. Combining the CDR3 with reference TRBV14 and TRBJ2-2 gives the whole variable domain EAGVTQFPSHSVIEKGQTVTLRCDPISGHDNLYWYRRVMGKEIKFLLHFVKESKQDESGMPNNRFLAERTGGTYSTLKVQPAELEDSGVYFCASSLAATGHTGELFFGEGSRLTVL.

This clone was detected a few times. The chain employs TRBV30 and TRBJ2-5, with 7 positions matching TRBD2. The CDR3 is 14 residues long. Per germline, CDR1 GTSNPN and CDR2 SVGIG (reference sequence). The ends lost 2 bases at V and 4 bases at J; junction bases unmatched: 7. The CDR3 DNA reads TGTGCCTGGAGTCGACTAGCCGGGGGAGAGACCCAGTACTTC. It codes for CAWSRLAGGETQYF.

V and J are TRBV2 and TRBJ2-7, with D possibly being TRBD2 (6 bases). The CDR3 is made up of 14 amino acids. Germline V gene data show CDR1 as SNHLY and CDR2 as FYNNEI. With 7 bases removed from V and 0 bases from J, the gap between germline ends came to 13 bases. CDR3 protein: CASMRTIASYEQYF. As DNA, the CDR3 is TGTGCCAGCATGAGGACTATAGCCTCCTACGAGCAGTACTTC.

This clone was seen only a few times. The rearrangement links TRBV11-2 to TRBJ2-1, with TRBD1 matching 9 bases. This CDR3 comprises 16 residues. The germline gives CDR1 SGHAT, CDR2 FQNNGV. The V gene end was trimmed by 4 bases and the J gene end by 9 bases; junction bases not matched to a gene: 13. CDR3 protein: CASSSYRDREFGEQFF. Here the CDR3 DNA reads TGTGCCAGCAGCTCTTACCGGGACAGGGAATTCGGTGAGCAGTTCTTC. Together with reference TRBV11-2 and TRBJ2-1, the CDR3 gives the full variable domain: EAGVAQSPRYKIIEKRQSVAFWCNPISGHATLYWYQQILGQGPKLLIQFQNNGVVDDSQLPKDRFSAERLKGVDSTLKIQPAKLEDSAVYLCASSSYRDREFGEQFFGPGTRLTVL.

The chain employs TRBV7-9 and TRBJ2-3; the match to TRBD2 covers 7 bases. This CDR3 is 16 amino acids long. Germline CDR1 and CDR2: SEHNR and FQNEAQ (reference sequence). The trim removed 5 bases at V and 4 bases at J, leaving 12 bases unmatched. The CDR3 sequence: CASSQSPGTIADTQYF. DNA for the CDR3: TGTGCCAGCAGCCAATCCCCCGGGACTATCGCAGATACGCAGTATTTT. The whole variable domain, remainder taken from reference TRBV7-9 and TRBJ2-3, is DTGVSQNPRHKITKRGQNVTFRCDPISEHNRLYWYRQTLGQGPEFLTYFQNEAQLEKSRLLSDRFSAERPKGSFSTLEIQRTEQGDSAMYLCASSQSPGTIADTQYFGPGTRLTVL.

V is TRBV7-2 and J is TRBJ2-7; the D gene is possibly TRBD2 (6 bases). The V end was cut by 1 base, the J end by 3 bases, with 7 bases between. This CDR3 spans 13 amino acids. The germline gives CDR1 SGHTA, CDR2 FQGNSA. The CDR3 DNA reads TGTGCCAGCAGCTTAGTCGGGGGCTACGAGCAGTACTTC. Its translation: CASSLVGGYEQYF. Complete variable domain (other parts from reference TRBV7-2 and TRBJ2-7): GAGVSQSPSNKVTEKGKDVELRCDPISGHTALYWYRQSLGQGLEFLIYFQGNSAPDKSGLPSDRFSAERTGGSVSTLTIQRTQQEDSAVYLCASSLVGGYEQYFGPGTRLTVT.